The clone carrying this T cell receptor (beta chain) was observed a single time. Its antigen is not identified. Single viable CD3+CD4+CD8-CD45RO+ cells were sorted as the memory CD4+ T cells. Per germline, CDR1 MDHEN and CDR2 SYDVKM. This CDR3 has 16 amino acids. With 7 bases removed from V and 1 base from J, the gap between germline ends came to 20 bases. This table comes from immunoSEQ multiplex PCR, and its TCRdb copy is limited to in-frame clones, with some not included. The sample consists of around 60,000 clones, roughly 84% of them appearing once. This sample is drawn from a study of memory CD4+ T cells and cytomegalovirus serostatus. Overall study context: Of the healthy Belgian adults, several were CMV seropositive and about 24 seronegative.

Whole-study results and caveats: About 40% of the roughly 150 known CMV-associated TCRbeta sequences appeared in CD4+ memory.

The clonotype was recovered from an adult in good health and CMV-seronegative. Some clones in this sample may be carry-over from other donors' samples. The rearrangement joins TRBV28 to TRBJ2-7; tentatively, D is TRBD1 (6 bases). The source material was memory CD4+ T cells from blood. In nucleotides, the CDR3 is TGTGCCAGCATCAGCAGGGGACGGACTCATTCCTACGAGCAGTACTTC. Protein: CASISRGRTHSYEQYF.